A single sample is the source of the 6 T cell receptor beta chains below, sequenced in a study of Ad26.COV2.S vaccination and SARS-CoV-2 variants. The table came from immunoSEQ multiplex PCR; TCRdb's copy has only in-frame clones and leaves some out. The sample yields approximately 300,000 clones, about 86% seen once. The treatment: 19 received Ad26.COV2.S at low or high dose, single or two shots; 5 received placebo; per-sample allocation not given. Samples analyzed were those drawn on day 63 after the first vaccine or placebo injection. Source: peripheral blood, taken in a trial of Ad26.COV2.S vaccine versus placebo. The receptor source for this set is a person aged 18-60 years who received the Ad26.COV2.S COVID-19 vaccine or a placebo.

The genes are TRBV5-8 and TRBJ2-1; D is undetermined. The CDR3 spans 16 residues. Germline CDR1 reads SGHTS; CDR2 reads YDEGEE. The V end was cut by 0 bases, the J end by 0 bases, with 10 bases between. The CDR3 spells CASSLAGRNSYNEQFF. CDR3 coding DNA: TGTGCCAGCAGCTTGGCCGGAAGAAACTCCTACAATGAGCAGTTCTTC.

The J gene is TRBJ1-3, the V gene TRBV5-5, with no clear D. Trimming left V 0 bases short and J 0 bases short, with 13 bases between. Germline loops: CDR1 SGHKS, CDR2 YYEKEE (reference sequence). This CDR3 has 17 amino acids. DNA of the CDR3: TGTGCCAGCAGCTTGGGGGCGGCTTCCCGCTCTGGAAACACCATATATTTT. Residues: CASSLGAASRSGNTIYF.

The chain is built from TRBV4-2 and TRBJ2-5; the D gene is possibly TRBD1 (6 bases). From germline, CDR1 is LGHNA and CDR2 YNFKEQ. The CDR3 runs to 16 residues. Between the trimmed V and J ends, which lost 3 bases and 4 bases, there was a span of 18 bases. In DNA form, the CDR3 reads TGTGCCAGCAGCCAGTCATTTGTTGGGGGCAGAGAGACCCAGTACTTC. This encodes CASSQSFVGGRETQYF.

This chain connects TRBV7-2 to TRBJ2-7; no clear D. The CDR3 contains 15 residues. V was shortened by 3 bases and J by 0 bases, with 12 bases between the two germline ends. Germline loops: CDR1 SGHTA, CDR2 FQGNSA. The CDR3 reads CASSFRAHSSYEQYF. CDR3 nucleotides: TGTGCCAGCAGCTTTAGGGCACACTCCTCCTACGAGCAGTACTTC. Full variable domain (remainder filled in from reference TRBV7-2 and TRBJ2-7): GAGVSQSPSNKVTEKGKDVELRCDPISGHTALYWYRQSLGQGLEFLIYFQGNSAPDKSGLPSDRFSAERTGGSVSTLTIQRTQQEDSAVYLCASSFRAHSSYEQYFGPGTRLTVT.

The chain recombines TRBV5-1 with TRBJ2-5; D possibly corresponds to TRBD1 (6 bases). The germline V gene encodes CDR1 SGHRS and CDR2 YFSETQ. The germline V and J ends were trimmed by 0 bases and 0 bases, with 9 bases remaining between them. The CDR3 extends over 15 amino acids. The CDR3 loop reads CASSLGDRYQETQYF. CDR3 nucleotides: TGCGCCAGCAGCTTGGGAGACAGGTACCAAGAGACCCAGTACTTC.

This chain links TRBV7-9 with TRBJ2-2, with unresolved D. This CDR3 comprises 16 residues. CDR1 is SEHNR and CDR2 is FQNEAQ in the germline V gene (reference sequence). Trimming pared 0 bases from V and 0 bases from J, leaving 8 bases between. CDR3 coding DNA: TGTGCCAGCAGCTTAGCCGCCCCCCCGAACACCGGGGAGCTGTTTTTT. This translates into CASSLAAPPNTGELFF.